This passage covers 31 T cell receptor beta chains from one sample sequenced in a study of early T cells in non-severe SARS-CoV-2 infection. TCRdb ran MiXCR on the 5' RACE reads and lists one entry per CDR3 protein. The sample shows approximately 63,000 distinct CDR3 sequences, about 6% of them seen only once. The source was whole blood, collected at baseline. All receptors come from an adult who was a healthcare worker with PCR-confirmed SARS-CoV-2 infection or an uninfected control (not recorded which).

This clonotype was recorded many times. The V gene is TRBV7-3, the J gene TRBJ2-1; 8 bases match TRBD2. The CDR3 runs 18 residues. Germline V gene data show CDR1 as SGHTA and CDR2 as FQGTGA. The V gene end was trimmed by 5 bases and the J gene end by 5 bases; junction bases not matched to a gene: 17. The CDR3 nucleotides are TGTGCCAGCAGCATACGGACTTGGGGGCGGGAGGCGCACAATGAGCAGTTCTTC. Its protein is CASSIRTWGREAHNEQFF.

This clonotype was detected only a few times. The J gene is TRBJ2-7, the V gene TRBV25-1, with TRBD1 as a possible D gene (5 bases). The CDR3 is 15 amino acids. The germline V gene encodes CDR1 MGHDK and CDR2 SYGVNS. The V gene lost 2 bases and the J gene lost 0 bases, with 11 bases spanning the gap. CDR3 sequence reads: CASSEGALSSYEQYF. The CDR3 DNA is TGTGCCAGCAGTGAAGGGGCCCTAAGCTCCTACGAGCAGTACTTC.

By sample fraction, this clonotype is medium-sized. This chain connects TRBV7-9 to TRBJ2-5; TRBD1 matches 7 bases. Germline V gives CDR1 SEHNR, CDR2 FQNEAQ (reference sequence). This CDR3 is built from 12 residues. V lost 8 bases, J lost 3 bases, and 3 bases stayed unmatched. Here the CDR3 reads CASGQGEETQYF. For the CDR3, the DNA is TGTGCCAGCGGGCAGGGGGAAGAGACCCAGTACTTC.

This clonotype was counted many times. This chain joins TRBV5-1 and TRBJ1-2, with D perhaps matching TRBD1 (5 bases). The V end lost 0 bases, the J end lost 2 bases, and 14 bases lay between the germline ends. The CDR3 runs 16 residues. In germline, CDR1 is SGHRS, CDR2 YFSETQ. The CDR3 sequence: CASSLGRQWGNYGYTF. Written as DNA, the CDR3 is TGCGCCAGCAGCTTGGGGAGACAGTGGGGAAACTATGGCTACACCTTC. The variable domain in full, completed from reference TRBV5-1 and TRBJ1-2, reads KAGVTQTPRYLIKTRGQQVTLSCSPISGHRSVSWYQQTPGQGLQFLFEYFSETQRNKGNFPGRFSGRQFSNSRSEMNVSTLELGDSALYLCASSLGRQWGNYGYTFGSGTRLTVV.

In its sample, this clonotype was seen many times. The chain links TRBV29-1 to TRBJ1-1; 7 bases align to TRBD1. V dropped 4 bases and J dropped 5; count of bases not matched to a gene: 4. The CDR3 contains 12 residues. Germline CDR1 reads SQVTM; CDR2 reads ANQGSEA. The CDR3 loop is CSVARGRTEAFF. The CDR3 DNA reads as TGCAGCGTTGCCAGGGGGAGGACTGAAGCTTTCTTT.

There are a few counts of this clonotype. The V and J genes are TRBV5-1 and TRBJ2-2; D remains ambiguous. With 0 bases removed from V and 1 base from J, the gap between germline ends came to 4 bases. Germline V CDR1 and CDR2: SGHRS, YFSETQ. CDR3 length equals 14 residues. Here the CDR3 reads CASSLGQNTGELFF. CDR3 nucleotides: TGCGCCAGCAGCTTGGGACAGAACACCGGGGAGCTGTTTTTT.

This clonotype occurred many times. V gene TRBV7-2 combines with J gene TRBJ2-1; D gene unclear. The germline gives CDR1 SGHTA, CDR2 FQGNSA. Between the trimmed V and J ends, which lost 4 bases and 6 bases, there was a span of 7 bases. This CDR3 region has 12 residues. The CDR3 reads CASSWGTNEQFF. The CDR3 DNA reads TGTGCCAGCAGCTGGGGAACCAATGAGCAGTTCTTC.

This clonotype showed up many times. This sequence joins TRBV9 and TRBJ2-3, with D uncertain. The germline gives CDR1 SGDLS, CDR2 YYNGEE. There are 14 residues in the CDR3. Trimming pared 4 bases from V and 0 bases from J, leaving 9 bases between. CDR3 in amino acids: CASSRGPSTDTQYF. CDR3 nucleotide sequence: TGTGCCAGCAGCCGAGGACCTAGCACAGATACGCAGTATTTT. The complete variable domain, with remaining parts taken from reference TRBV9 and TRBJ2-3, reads DSGVTQTPKHLITATGQRVTLRCSPRSGDLSVYWYQQSLDQGLQFLIQYYNGEERAKGNILERFSAQQFPDLHSELNLSSLELGDSALYFCASSRGPSTDTQYFGPGTRLTVL.

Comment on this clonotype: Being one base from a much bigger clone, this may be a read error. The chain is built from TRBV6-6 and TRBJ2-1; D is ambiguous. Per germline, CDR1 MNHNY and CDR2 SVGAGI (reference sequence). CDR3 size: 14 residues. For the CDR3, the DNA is TGTACCAGCAGTTACTCGAGTGCCTACAATGAGCAGTTCTTC. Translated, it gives CTSSYSSAYNEQFF.

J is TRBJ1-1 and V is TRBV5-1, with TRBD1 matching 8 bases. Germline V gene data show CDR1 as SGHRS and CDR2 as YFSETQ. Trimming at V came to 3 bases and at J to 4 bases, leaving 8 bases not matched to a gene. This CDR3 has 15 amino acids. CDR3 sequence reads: CASSSRGLDVTEAFF. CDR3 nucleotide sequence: TGCGCCAGCAGCTCCAGGGGGCTGGACGTCACTGAAGCTTTCTTT.

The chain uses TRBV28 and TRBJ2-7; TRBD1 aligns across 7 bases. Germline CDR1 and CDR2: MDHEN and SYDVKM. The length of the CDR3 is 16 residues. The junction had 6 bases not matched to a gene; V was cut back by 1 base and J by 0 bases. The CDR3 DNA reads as TGTGCCAGCAGTTTATTTGGGACAGAGAGCTCCTACGAGCAGTACTTC. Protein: CASSLFGTESSYEQYF.

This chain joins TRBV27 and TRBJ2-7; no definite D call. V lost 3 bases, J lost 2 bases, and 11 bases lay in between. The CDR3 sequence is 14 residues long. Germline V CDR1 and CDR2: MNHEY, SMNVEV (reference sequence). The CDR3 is CASSLVPSTYEQYF. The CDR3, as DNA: TGTGCCAGCAGTTTGGTACCCTCTACCTACGAGCAGTACTTC.

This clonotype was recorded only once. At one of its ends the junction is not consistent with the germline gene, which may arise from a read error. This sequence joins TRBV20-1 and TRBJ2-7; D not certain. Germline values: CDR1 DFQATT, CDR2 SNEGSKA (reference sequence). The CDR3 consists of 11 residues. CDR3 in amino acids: CSARDPDERYF. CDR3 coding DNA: TGCAGTGCTAGAGATCCAGACGAGCGGTACTTC.

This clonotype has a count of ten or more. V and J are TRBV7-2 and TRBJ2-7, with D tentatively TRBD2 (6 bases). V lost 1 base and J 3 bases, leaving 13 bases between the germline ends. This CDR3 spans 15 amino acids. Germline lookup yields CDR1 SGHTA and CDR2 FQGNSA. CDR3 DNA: TGTGCCAGCAGCTTAGGAGCGGGCTTCTTCTACGAGCAGTACTTC. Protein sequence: CASSLGAGFFYEQYF.

In nucleotides, the CDR3 is TGTGCCAGCAGTACAATGGGGCGGTTTGCAACTAATGAAAAACTGTTTTTT. It is translated as CASSTMGRFATNEKLFF. The gene calls are TRBV28 and TRBJ1-4; possibly TRBD1 for D (5 bases). This CDR3 is 17 amino acids long. Trimming removed 5 bases at V and 0 bases at J, with 16 bases between. Per germline, CDR1 MDHEN and CDR2 SYDVKM.

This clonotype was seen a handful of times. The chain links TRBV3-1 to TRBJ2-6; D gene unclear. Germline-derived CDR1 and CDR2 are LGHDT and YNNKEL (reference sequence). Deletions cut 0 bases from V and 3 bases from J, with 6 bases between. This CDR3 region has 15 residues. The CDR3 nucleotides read TGTGCCAGCAGCCAAGATTCCTTTGGGGCCAACGTCCTGACTTTC. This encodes CASSQDSFGANVLTF.

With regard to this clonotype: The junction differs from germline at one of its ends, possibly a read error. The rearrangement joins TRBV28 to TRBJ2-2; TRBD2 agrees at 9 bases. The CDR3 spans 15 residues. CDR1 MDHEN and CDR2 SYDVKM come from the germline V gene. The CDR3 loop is CASSLSLAGPGELLF. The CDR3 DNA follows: TGTGCCAGCAGTTTATCTCTAGCGGGACCCGGGGAGCTGCTTTTT.

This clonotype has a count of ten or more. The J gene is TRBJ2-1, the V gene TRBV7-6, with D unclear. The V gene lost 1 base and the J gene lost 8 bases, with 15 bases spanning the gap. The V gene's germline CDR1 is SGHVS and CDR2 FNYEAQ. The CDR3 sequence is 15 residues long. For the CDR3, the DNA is TGTGCCAGCAGCTTAGGGAGTTTTGGGTCCCATGAGCAGTTCTTC. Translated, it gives CASSLGSFGSHEQFF.

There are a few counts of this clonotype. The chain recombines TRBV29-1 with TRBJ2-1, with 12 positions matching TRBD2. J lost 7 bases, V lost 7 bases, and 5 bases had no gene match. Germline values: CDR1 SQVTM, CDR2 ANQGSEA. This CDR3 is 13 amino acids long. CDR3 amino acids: CSGPGLAGNEQFF. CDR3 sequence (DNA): TGCAGCGGACCGGGACTAGCGGGTAATGAGCAGTTCTTC.

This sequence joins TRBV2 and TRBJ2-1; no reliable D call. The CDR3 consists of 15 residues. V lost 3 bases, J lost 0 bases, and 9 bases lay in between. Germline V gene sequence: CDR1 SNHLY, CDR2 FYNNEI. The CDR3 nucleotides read TGTGCCAGCAGTGATACAGCCAGCTCCTACAATGAGCAGTTCTTC. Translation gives CASSDTASSYNEQFF. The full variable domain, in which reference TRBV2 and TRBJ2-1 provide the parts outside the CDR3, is EPEVTQTPSHQVTQMGQEVILRCVPISNHLYFYWYRQILGQKVEFLVSFYNNEISEKSEIFDDQFSVERPDGSNFTLKIRSTKLEDSAMYFCASSDTASSYNEQFFGPGTRLTVL.

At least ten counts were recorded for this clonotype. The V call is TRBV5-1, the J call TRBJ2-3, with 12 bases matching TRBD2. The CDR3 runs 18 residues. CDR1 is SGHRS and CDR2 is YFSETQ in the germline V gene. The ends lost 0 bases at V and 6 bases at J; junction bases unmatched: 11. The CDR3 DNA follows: TGCGCCAGCAGCTTGGGACTAGCGGGAGCGAATCCCACCGATACGCAGTATTTT. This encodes CASSLGLAGANPTDTQYF.

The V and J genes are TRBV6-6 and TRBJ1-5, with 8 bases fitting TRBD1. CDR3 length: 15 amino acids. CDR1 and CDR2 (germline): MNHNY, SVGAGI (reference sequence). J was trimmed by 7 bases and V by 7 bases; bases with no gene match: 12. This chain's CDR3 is CASTSAQGAWQPQHF. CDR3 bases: TGTGCCAGCACCTCAGCCCAGGGGGCTTGGCAGCCCCAGCATTTT.

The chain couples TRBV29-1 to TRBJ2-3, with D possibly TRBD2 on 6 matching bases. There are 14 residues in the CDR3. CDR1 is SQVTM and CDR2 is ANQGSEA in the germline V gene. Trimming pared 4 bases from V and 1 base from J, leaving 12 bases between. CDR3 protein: CSVVQRARTDTQYF. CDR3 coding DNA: TGCAGCGTTGTACAGCGGGCCCGCACAGATACGCAGTATTTT.

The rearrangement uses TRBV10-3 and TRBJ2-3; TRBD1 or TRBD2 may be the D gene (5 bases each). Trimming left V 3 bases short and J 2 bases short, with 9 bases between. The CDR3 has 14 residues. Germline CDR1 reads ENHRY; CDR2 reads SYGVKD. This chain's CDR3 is CAISDWGFTDTQYF. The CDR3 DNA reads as TGTGCCATCAGTGATTGGGGGTTCACAGATACGCAGTATTTT.

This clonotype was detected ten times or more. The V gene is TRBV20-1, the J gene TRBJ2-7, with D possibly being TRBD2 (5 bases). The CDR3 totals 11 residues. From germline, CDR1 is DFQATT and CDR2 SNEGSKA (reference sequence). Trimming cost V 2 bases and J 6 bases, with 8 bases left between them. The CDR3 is CSARLAPEQYF. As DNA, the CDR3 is TGCAGTGCTAGACTAGCTCCCGAGCAGTACTTC.

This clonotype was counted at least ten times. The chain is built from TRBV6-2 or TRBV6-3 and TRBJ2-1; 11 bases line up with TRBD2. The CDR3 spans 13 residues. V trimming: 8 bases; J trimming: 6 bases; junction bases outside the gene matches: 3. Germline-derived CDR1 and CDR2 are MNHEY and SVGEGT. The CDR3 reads CASGLAGGNEQFF. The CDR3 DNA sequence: TGTGCCAGCGGCCTAGCGGGAGGCAATGAGCAGTTCTTC.

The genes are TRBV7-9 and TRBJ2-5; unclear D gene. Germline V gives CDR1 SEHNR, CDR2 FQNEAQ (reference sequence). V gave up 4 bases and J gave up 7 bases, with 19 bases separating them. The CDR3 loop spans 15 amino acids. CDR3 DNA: TGTGCCAGCAGCTCGTTAGCCGACTTTACAACGACCCAGTACTTC. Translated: CASSSLADFTTTQYF.

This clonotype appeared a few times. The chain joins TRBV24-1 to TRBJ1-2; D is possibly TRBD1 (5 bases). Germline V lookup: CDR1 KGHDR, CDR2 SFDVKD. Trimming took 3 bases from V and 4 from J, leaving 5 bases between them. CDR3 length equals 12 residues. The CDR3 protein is CATSDDSYGYTF. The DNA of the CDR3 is TGTGCCACCAGTGATGACAGCTATGGCTACACCTTC.

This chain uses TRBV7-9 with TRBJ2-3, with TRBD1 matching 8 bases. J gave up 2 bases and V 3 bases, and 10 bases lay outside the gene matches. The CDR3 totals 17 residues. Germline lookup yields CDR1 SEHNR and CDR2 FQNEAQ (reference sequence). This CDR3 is CASSLILAGGPTDTQYF. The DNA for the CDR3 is TGTGCCAGCAGCTTGATCCTAGCAGGGGGCCCCACAGATACGCAGTATTTT.

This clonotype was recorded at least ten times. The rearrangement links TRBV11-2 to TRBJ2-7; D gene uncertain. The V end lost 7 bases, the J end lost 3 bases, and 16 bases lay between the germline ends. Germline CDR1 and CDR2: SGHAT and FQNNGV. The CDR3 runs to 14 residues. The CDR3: CASTSLAKIYEQYF. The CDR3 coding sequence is TGTGCCAGCACCTCATTAGCCAAAATCTACGAGCAGTACTTC.

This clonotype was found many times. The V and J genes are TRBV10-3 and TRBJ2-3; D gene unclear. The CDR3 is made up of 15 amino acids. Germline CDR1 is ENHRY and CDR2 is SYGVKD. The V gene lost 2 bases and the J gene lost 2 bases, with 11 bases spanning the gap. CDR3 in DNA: TGTGCCATCAGTGAGGGATCCCGGAACACAGATACGCAGTATTTT. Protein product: CAISEGSRNTDTQYF.